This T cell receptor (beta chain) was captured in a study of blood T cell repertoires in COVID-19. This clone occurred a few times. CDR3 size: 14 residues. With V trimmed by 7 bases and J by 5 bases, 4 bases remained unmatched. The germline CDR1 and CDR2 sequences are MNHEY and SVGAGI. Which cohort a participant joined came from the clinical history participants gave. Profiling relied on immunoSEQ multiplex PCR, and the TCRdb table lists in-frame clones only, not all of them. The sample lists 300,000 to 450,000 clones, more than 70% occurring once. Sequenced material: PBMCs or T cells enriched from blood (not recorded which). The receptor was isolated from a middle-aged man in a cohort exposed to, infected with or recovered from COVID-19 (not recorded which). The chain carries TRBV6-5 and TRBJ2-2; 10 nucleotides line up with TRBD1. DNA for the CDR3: TGTGCCAGCACCCGGACAGGGGGTACCGGGGAGCTGTTTTTT. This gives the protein CASTRTGGTGELFF.